This T cell receptor (beta chain) was profiled in a study of T cell responses to AZD1222 COVID-19 vaccine. Comments on this clone: The antigen remains undetermined.

The V gene's germline CDR1 is LNHDA and CDR2 SQIVND (reference sequence). The CDR3 loop spans 14 amino acids. J gave up 3 bases and V 6 bases, and 7 bases lay outside the gene matches. Clones were read by immunoSEQ multiplex PCR, and TCRdb kept only the in-frame ones, dropping some. The data hold 65,000 to 75,000 clones, with roughly 80% observed a single time. Overall study findings and caveats: A mostly white British donor set with more females was recruited, and clonal diversity was possibly underestimated. Recipients of two AZD1222 doses showed rising Spike-specific TCR breadth and depth. Only a handful of AZD1222 recipients tested seropositive at baseline.

This receptor was taken from an adult in good health. The chain employs TRBV19 and TRBJ1-1; TRBD1 aligns across 7 bases. The source material was peripheral blood, sampled on day 0 of AZD1222 vaccination. Here the CDR3 DNA reads TGTGCCAGTAGGCTAAGGGGGCTGGACACTGAAGCTTTCTTT. Encoded protein: CASRLRGLDTEAFF.